Below, 19 T cell receptor beta chains from the same sample are listed, as sequenced in a study of Graves' ophthalmopathy and Graves' hyperthyroidism. CDR3 regions of TCR beta were amplified from RNA transcripts. The library came from an HTBI-primed first-round RT-PCR and a second-round multiplex PCR. Via MiXCR, TCRdb re-called the multiplex PCR reads, giving one row per CDR3 protein. The sample gives approximately 540,000 distinct CDR3 sequences, roughly 40% of which show up once; about 4% is in the top ten. What was sequenced was peripheral blood or thyroid tissue (not recorded which). Receptors were obtained from an adult man with Graves' hyperthyroidism.

The chain is built from TRBV7-8 and TRBJ1-6; 10 bases are shared with TRBD1. The CDR3 runs 17 residues. The trim removed 5 bases at V and 6 bases at J, leaving 10 bases unmatched. Germline-derived CDR1 and CDR2 are SGHVS and FQNEAQ. In DNA, the CDR3 is TGTGCCAGCAGCCAAGGGACAGGGGATTTATCTAATTCACCCCTCCACTTT. This sequence encodes CASSQGTGDLSNSPLHF.

This clonotype was picked up many times. This chain uses TRBV7-2 with TRBJ2-7, with D possibly matching TRBD1 (5 bases). This CDR3 is built from 13 residues. Germline V lookup: CDR1 SGHTA, CDR2 FQGNSA. The germline V and J ends were trimmed by 1 base and 5 bases, with 9 bases remaining between them. CDR3 in amino acids: CASSLGFRDEQYF. CDR3 DNA: TGTGCCAGCAGCTTAGGGTTCAGGGACGAGCAGTACTTC.

There are many counts of this clonotype. The chain joins TRBV19 to TRBJ2-6; D is possibly TRBD1 (5 bases). V lost 6 bases to trimming and J lost 0 bases, with 15 bases between them. The CDR3 runs to 17 residues. CDR1 LNHDA and CDR2 SQIVND come from the germline V gene (reference sequence). This CDR3 is CASSNGWGNSGANVLTF. CDR3 nucleotide sequence: TGTGCCAGTAGCAACGGATGGGGCAACTCTGGGGCCAACGTCCTGACTTTC. Variable domain in full (rest from reference TRBV19 and TRBJ2-6): DGGITQSPKYLFRKEGQNVTLSCEQNLNHDAMYWYRQDPGQGLRLIYYSQIVNDFQKGDIAEGYSVSREKKESFPLTVTSAQKNPTAFYLCASSNGWGNSGANVLTFGAGSRLTVL.

This clonotype has a count of ten or more. The chain is built from TRBV7-8 and TRBJ1-4, with TRBD1 as a possible D gene (5 bases). V lost 6 bases to trimming and J lost 7 bases, with 12 bases between them. This CDR3 is built from 13 residues. Looked up from germline, CDR1 is SGHVS and CDR2 is FQNEAQ. The CDR3 sequence is CASRGPAFEKLFF. The CDR3 coding sequence is TGTGCCAGCAGGGGGCCGGCGTTTGAAAAACTGTTTTTT.

This clonotype was picked up many times. The chain links TRBV4-1 to TRBJ1-6; TRBD1 matches 7 bases. CDR1 and CDR2 from the germline V gene are MGHRA and YSYEKL. The V gene end was trimmed by 4 bases and the J gene end by 4 bases; junction bases not matched to a gene: 4. The CDR3 has 15 amino acids. CDR3 nucleotide sequence: TGCGCCAGCAGCCCCGACAGGGCTTATAATTCACCCCTCCACTTT. Translation: CASSPDRAYNSPLHF.

Comment on this clonotype: With a much larger clone just one base away, this may be a read error. The conserved final phenylalanine or tryptophan is absent from the CDR3, which likely points to a read error. This sequence joins TRBV7-9 and TRBJ2-7; 8 bases agree with TRBD2. The CDR3 is 15 residues long. Per the germline V gene, CDR1 is SEHNR and CDR2 is FQNEAQ (reference sequence). The CDR3 sequence is CASSQAPGLDHEQYL. As DNA, the CDR3 is TGCGCCAGCAGCCAAGCACCGGGACTAGACCACGAGCAGTACCTC.

The CDR3 is CSARLASGIYEQYF. The CDR3 nucleotides are TGCAGTGCTAGGCTAGCTAGCGGGATTTATGAGCAGTACTTC. This chain links TRBV20-1 with TRBJ2-7, with 9 bases fitting TRBD2. J gave up 7 bases and V 3 bases, and 10 bases lay outside the gene matches. The CDR3 has 14 amino acids. The V gene's germline CDR1 is DFQATT and CDR2 SNEGSKA (reference sequence).

This clonotype has ten or more counts. The chain is built from TRBV29-1 and TRBJ2-2; possibly TRBD2 for D (6 bases). Germline CDR1 is SQVTM and CDR2 is ANQGSEA. V lost 2 bases, J lost 4 bases, and 11 bases lay in between. The CDR3 runs 14 residues. The CDR3 DNA reads TGCAGCGTTGAATTGCGGGGACCCACCGGGGAGCTGTTTTTT. Protein product: CSVELRGPTGELFF.

The V and J genes are TRBV20-1 and TRBJ2-7; 14 bases fit TRBD2. The CDR3 runs 18 residues. The V gene end was trimmed by 2 bases and the J gene end by 0 bases; junction bases not matched to a gene: 9. The germline CDR1 and CDR2 sequences are DFQATT and SNEGSKA (reference sequence). CDR3 in DNA: TGCAGTGCTAGAAAATTGGGACTAGCGGGAGAGAGCTCCTACGAGCAGTACTTC. Protein product: CSARKLGLAGESSYEQYF.

This clonotype showed up just a few times. Being one base from a much bigger clone, this may be a read error. The V gene is TRBV7-9, the J gene TRBJ2-2; maybe TRBD2 (6 bases). This CDR3 contains 15 residues. Germline CDR1 SEHNR, CDR2 FQNEAQ (reference sequence). V was trimmed by 5 bases and J by 5 bases, leaving 15 bases between them. DNA for the CDR3: TGTGCCAGCAGCCCCGGGGCAGGGAGGACCGGGGAGCTGTTTTTT. This encodes CASSPGAGRTGELFF.

The chain has TRBV2 and TRBJ2-2, with 7 bases fitting TRBD2. The germline V gene encodes CDR1 SNHLY and CDR2 FYNNEI. J lost 8 bases, V lost 6 bases, and 3 bases had no gene match. The CDR3 contains 12 residues. The CDR3 loop is CASRGSGGELFF. Written as DNA, the CDR3 is TGTGCCAGCAGAGGTAGCGGGGGGGAGCTGTTTTTT.

In its sample, this clonotype was seen many times. V gene TRBV29-1 combines with J gene TRBJ1-4, with 11 nucleotides matching TRBD1. The V gene end was trimmed by 4 bases and the J gene end by 8 bases; junction bases not matched to a gene: 6. There are 14 residues in the CDR3. CDR1 SQVTM and CDR2 ANQGSEA come from the germline V gene. The CDR3 nucleotides are TGCAGCGTTGGAAAGGGGACAGGGGGAGAAAAACTGTTTTTT. Its protein is CSVGKGTGGEKLFF.

The rearrangement joins TRBV5-6 to TRBJ1-1; perhaps TRBD1 as D (6 bases). Trimming pared 0 bases from V and 0 bases from J, leaving 12 bases between. The CDR3 spans 16 residues. CDR1 and CDR2 (germline): SGHDT, YYEEEE. The CDR3 sequence: CASSLEKGGLNTEAFF. The DNA for the CDR3 is TGTGCCAGCAGCTTGGAGAAGGGGGGTTTGAACACTGAAGCTTTCTTT.

Many counts were recorded for this clonotype. V and J are TRBV7-9 and TRBJ2-7, with 8 bases matching TRBD2. This CDR3 has 15 amino acids. J was trimmed by 5 bases and V by 1 base; bases with no gene match: 7. Germline CDR1 reads SEHNR; CDR2 reads FQNEAQ (reference sequence). The CDR3 bases are TGTGCCAGCAGCTTAGTTACAGCGGGGGTCGACGAGCAGTACTTC. Protein: CASSLVTAGVDEQYF.

This clonotype showed up just a few times. J is TRBJ1-2 and V is TRBV28; tentative D call: TRBD1 (5 bases). The CDR3 spans 12 residues. Germline V gives CDR1 MDHEN, CDR2 SYDVKM. V lost 7 bases, J lost 6 bases, and 12 bases lay in between. Here the CDR3 DNA reads TGTGCCAGCAAGCCCCCGGGGCATGGCTACACCTTC. Its protein product is CASKPPGHGYTF.

Comment on this clonotype: A much larger clone lies a single base off, so this may be a read error. This rearrangement joins TRBV5-8 to TRBJ1-1; the D gene is possibly TRBD1 (6 bases). There are 14 residues in the CDR3. Germline V gene lookup returns CDR1 SGHTS and CDR2 YDEGEE. Deletions cut 4 bases from V and 3 bases from J, with 13 bases between. The CDR3 nucleotides read TGTGCCAGCAGCCAAGGGGGGCGGGACACTGAAGCTTTCTTT. Translated: CASSQGGRDTEAFF.

Comment on this clonotype: This sequence may be a read error, since a much larger clone differs from it by one base. V is TRBV7-3 and J is TRBJ1-1; D might be TRBD1 (5 bases). This CDR3 has 14 amino acids. Germline V gives CDR1 SGHTA, CDR2 FQGTGA. V was pared by 5 bases and J by 3 bases, with 13 bases between. CDR3 coding DNA: TGTGCCAGCAGCCCGCAGGGTTTGCACACTGAAGCTTTCTTT. This sequence encodes CASSPQGLHTEAFF.

The table lists this clonotype with many counts. CDR3 residues: CASTPAGTGGGSPLHF. CDR3 nucleotide sequence: TGTGCCAGTACCCCCGCCGGGACAGGGGGCGGGTCACCCCTCCACTTT. The genes are TRBV19 and TRBJ1-6; 12 nucleotides match TRBD1. In germline, CDR1 is LNHDA, CDR2 SQIVND (reference sequence). The CDR3 is 16 residues long. V was pared by 7 bases and J by 10 bases, with 11 bases of the junction left unmatched. The whole variable domain, remainder taken from reference TRBV19 and TRBJ1-6, is DGGITQSPKYLFRKEGQNVTLSCEQNLNHDAMYWYRQDPGQGLRLIYYSQIVNDFQKGDIAEGYSVSREKKESFPLTVTSAQKNPTAFYLCASTPAGTGGGSPLHFGNGTRLTVT.

This clonotype has at least ten counts. CDR3 bases: TGCAGCGTTGACGACCGCCCGGGCTATGGCTACACCTTC. This translates into CSVDDRPGYGYTF. V is TRBV29-1 and J is TRBJ1-2; no definite D call. The CDR3 runs to 13 residues. Between the trimmed V and J ends, which lost 3 bases and 4 bases, there was a span of 12 bases. CDR1 SQVTM and CDR2 ANQGSEA come from the germline V gene.